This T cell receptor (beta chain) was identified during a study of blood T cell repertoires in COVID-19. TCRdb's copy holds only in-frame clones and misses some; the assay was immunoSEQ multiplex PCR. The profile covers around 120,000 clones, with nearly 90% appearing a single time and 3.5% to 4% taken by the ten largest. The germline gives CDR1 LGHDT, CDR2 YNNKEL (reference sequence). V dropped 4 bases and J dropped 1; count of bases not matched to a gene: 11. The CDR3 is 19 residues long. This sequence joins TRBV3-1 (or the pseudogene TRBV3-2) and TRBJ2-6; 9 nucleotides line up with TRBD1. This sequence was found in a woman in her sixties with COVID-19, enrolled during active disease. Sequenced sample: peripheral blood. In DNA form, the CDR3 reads TGTGCCAGCAGCCCCCATGCCAGGGACAGGGTGTCTGGGGCCAACGTCCTGACTTTC. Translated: CASSPHARDRVSGANVLTF.